The table lists the clone carrying this T cell receptor (beta chain) with a count of one. The sample originates from a study of T cell changes during pregnancy in multiple sclerosis. The protocol was immunoSEQ multiplex PCR, while the TCRdb copy is restricted to in-frame clones and leaves out a portion. The profile shows roughly 80,000 clones, 93% of them singletons. Specimen: peripheral blood, collected in the second trimester of pregnancy. The clonotype comes from a female donor with multiple sclerosis, enrolled in a pregnancy study.

CDR3: CSVWAGVNTEAFF. CDR3 coding DNA: TGCAGCGTGTGGGCGGGGGTGAACACTGAAGCTTTCTTT. The chain links TRBV29-1 to TRBJ1-1, with D possibly being TRBD1 (5 bases). CDR1 and CDR2 from the germline V gene are SQVTM and ANQGSEA. There are 13 residues in the CDR3. V lost 6 bases and J lost 0, with 11 bases in between.